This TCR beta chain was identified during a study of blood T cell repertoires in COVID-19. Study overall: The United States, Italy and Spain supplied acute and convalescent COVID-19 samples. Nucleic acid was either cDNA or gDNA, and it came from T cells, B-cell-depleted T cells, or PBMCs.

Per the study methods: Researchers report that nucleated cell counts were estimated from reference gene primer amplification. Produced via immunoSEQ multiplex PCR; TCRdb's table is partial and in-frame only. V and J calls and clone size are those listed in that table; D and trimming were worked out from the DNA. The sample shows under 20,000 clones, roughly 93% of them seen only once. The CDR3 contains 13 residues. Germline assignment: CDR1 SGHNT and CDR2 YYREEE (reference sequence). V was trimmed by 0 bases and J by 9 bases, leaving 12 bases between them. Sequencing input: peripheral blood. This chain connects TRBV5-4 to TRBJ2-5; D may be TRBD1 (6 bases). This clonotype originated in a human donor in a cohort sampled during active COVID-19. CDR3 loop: CASSLGQGTAQYF. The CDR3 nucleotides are TGTGCCAGCAGCTTGGGTCAGGGGACGGCCCAGTACTTC.